This section outlines one T cell receptor (beta chain) sequence together with its context. The antigen remains undetermined. One entry per CDR3 protein results from TCRdb running MiXCR on the reads. The sample includes 600,000 to 700,000 distinct CDR3 sequences, around 35% of them seen just once. This record comes from a study of T cell repertoires in cytomegalovirus infection. The study, taken as a whole, reports: Public TCR beta family frequency separated CMV-and-HLA carriers, including in an independent cohort.

CDR1 and CDR2 (germline): LGHNA, YSLEER. V was cut by 0 bases and J by 2 bases, with 11 bases left in between. The CDR3 is made up of 15 amino acids. This clonotype was obtained from a human donor in good health (CMV status not recorded). Some clones in this sample may be carry-over from other donors' samples. Sequencing used cultured PBMCs, obtained from culture after CMV antigen stimulation. The gene calls are TRBV4-3 and TRBJ2-7; D not certain. The CDR3 nucleotides read TGCGCCAGCAGCCAAGATTACGGGCAGACCTACGAGCAGTACTTC. Protein: CASSQDYGQTYEQYF.